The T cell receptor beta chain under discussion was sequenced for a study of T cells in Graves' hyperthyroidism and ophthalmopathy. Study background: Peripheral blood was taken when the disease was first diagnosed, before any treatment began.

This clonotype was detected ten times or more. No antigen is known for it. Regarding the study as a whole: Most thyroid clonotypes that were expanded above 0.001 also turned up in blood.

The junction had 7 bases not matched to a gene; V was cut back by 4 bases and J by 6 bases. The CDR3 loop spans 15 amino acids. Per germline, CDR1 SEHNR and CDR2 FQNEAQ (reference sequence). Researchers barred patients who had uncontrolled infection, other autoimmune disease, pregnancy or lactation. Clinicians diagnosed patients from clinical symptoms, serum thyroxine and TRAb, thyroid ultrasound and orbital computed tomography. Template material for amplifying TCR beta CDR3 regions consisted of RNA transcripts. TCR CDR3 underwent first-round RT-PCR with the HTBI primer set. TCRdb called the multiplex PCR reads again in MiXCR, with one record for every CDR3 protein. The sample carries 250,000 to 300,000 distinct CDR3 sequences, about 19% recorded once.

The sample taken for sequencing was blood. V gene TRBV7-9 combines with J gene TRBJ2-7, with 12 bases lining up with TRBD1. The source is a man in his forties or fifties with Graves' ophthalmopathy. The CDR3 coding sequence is TGTGCCAGCAGCTATCCGGGACAGGGGGCTGGCGAGCAGTACTTC. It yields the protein CASSYPGQGAGEQYF. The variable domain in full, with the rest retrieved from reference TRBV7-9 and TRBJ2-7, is DTGVSQNPRHKITKRGQNVTFRCDPISEHNRLYWYRQTLGQGPEFLTYFQNEAQLEKSRLLSDRFSAERPKGSFSTLEIQRTEQGDSAMYLCASSYPGQGAGEQYFGPGTRLTVT.